This T cell receptor (beta chain) was captured by sequencing in a study of T cell repertoires in aging, cancer and after chemotherapy. Study results and limitations: Untreated cancer patients had significantly lower blood TCR diversity than age-matched healthy donors.

This CDR3 region has 20 residues. Between the trimmed V and J ends, which lost 1 base and 3 bases, there was a span of 23 bases. As for this clonotype: Its antigen remains unidentified.

Multiplex touch-down PCR with TRB-A/B primers amplified rearranged V-D-J TRB sequences. TCRdb re-derived calls from the multiplex PCR reads in MiXCR, one entry per CDR3 protein. Among 9,400 or so distinct CDR3 sequences listed, 33% were seen once. Amplification of TCR beta used genomic DNA extracted from peripheral blood. This receptor was obtained from a human donor in good health. The donor label of this sample is uncertain. Specimen: blood. The chain joins TRBV5-3 to TRBJ1-6, with D unresolved. TRBV5-3 is an ORF for which the function is uncertain. CDR3 residues: CARSLLYQVCYRCYNSPLHF. Written as DNA, the CDR3 is TGTGCCAGAAGCTTGTTGTACCAGGTTTGTTACCGTTGCTATAATTCACCCCTCCACTTT.